This is a list of T cell receptor beta chains from one sample in a study of cytomegalovirus exposure and HLA in healthy donors. Using immunoSEQ multiplex PCR, the repertoire was profiled, and TCRdb retains in-frame clones only, with some absent. The table lists fewer than 140,000 clones, approximately 85% of them singletons. Sequencing was done on a sample of PBMCs. Receptor source: a man in his fifties or sixties in good health and CMV-seronegative. The CDR3 runs from the conserved cysteine through the conserved F or W. The order of the fields is J gene, clone size, V gene, D gene, CDR3 DNA, CDR3 protein. D genes are given only for firm matches. Clone size appears in some rows only: once, few, many, or a class for an expanded clone.

TRBJ1-2 | NA | TRBV7-9 | NA | TGTGCCAGCAGCACCACGGTCGGGGTGGCCCCGGGTGGCTACACCTTC | CASSTTVGVAPGGYTF
TRBJ2-5 | NA | TRBV30 | NA | TGTGCCTGGAGTCTCGGTGAGACCCAGTACTTC | CAWSLGETQYF
TRBJ1-1 | NA | TRBV7-9 | NA | TGTGCCAGCAGCTTGGGGGGGGGAGCTTTCTTT | CASSLGGGAFF
TRBJ2-2 | NA | TRBV9 | TRBD1 | TGTGCCAGCACGCGACAGGGTCTAAACCCCGGGGAGCTGTTTTTT | CASTRQGLNPGELFF
TRBJ2-7 | NA | TRBV2 | TRBD2 | TGTGCCAGCAGTGTAGAGAGGCAGGGAGGGCTGCAGTACTTC | CASSVERQGGLQYF
TRBJ2-1 | few | TRBV5-1 | NA | TGCGCCAGCAGCCCTCGGACCGGGGATGAGCAGTTCTTC | CASSPRTGDEQFF
TRBJ1-3 | NA | TRBV10-3 | NA | TGTGCCATCAGGGACAGCTCTGGAAACACCATATATTTT | CAIRDSSGNTIYF
TRBJ1-5 | NA | TRBV28 | NA | TGTGCCAGCAGTCCTCCAGACAGGCCCCAGCATTTT | CASSPPDRPQHF
TRBJ2-1 | NA | TRBV19 | NA | TGTGCCATTCGCTCCGGGACTCAGAACAATGAGCAGTTCTTC | CAIRSGTQNNEQFF
TRBJ1-1 | NA | TRBV29-1 | NA | TGCAGCGTTCTCCGGGACACAAACACTGAAGCTTTCTTT | CSVLRDTNTEAFF
TRBJ1-6 | NA | TRBV28 | NA | TGTGCCAGCATAGGGGGGGATTCACCCCTCCACTTT | CASIGGDSPLHF
TRBJ2-5 | NA | TRBV10-1 | NA | TGCGCCAGCAGTGAGGGGGCCCAAGAGACCCAGTACTTC | CASSEGAQETQYF
TRBJ1-3 | NA | TRBV7-2 | NA | TGTGCCAGCAGTTACACCTCTGGAAACACCATATATTTT | CASSYTSGNTIYF
TRBJ1-1 | NA | TRBV7-2 | NA | TGTGCCAGCAGCTTACAGGTGAACACTGAAGCTTTCTTT | CASSLQVNTEAFF
TRBJ2-5 | NA | TRBV5-1 | TRBD2 | TGCGCCAGCAGCCTCAGAACCACTAGCGGGGGGGAGACCCAGTACTTC | CASSLRTTSGGETQYF
TRBJ2-3 | NA | TRBV4-3 | TRBD1 | TGCGCCAGCAGCCAAGAGGACAGGGGGCAGTTTATGGTAGCAGATACGCAGTATTTT | CASSQEDRGQFMVADTQYF
TRBJ2-3 | NA | TRBV5-4 | TRBD2 | TGTGCCAGCATCCATACTAGCGGGGGAACAGATACGCAGTATTTT | CASIHTSGGTDTQYF
TRBJ2-5 | once | TRBV7-7 | TRBD2 | TGTGCTAGCAGCTTAGATGGCGGGGGGGCCAGCGAGACCCAGTACTTC | CASSLDGGGASETQYF
TRBJ2-5 | NA | TRBV5-6 | TRBD1 | TGTGCCAGCAGCCTGGACAGGGCAGAAGAGACCCAGTACTTC | CASSLDRAEETQYF
TRBJ2-1 | NA | TRBV10-2 | NA | TGCGCCAGCAGTGAACTTTGGGAGCAGTTCTTC | CASSELWEQFF
TRBJ1-4 | NA | TRBV5-1 | NA | TGCGCCAGCAGCTTGGAGACAGTGGGTGAAAAACTGTTTTTT | CASSLETVGEKLFF
TRBJ2-6 | NA | TRBV5-6 | NA | TGTGCCAGCAGCTTGAGGGGGGGGATCTCTGGGGCCAACGTCCTGACTTTC | CASSLRGGISGANVLTF
TRBJ1-1 | NA | TRBV13 | NA | TGTGCCAGCAGTCCCCGGGGGGTGGGCACTGAAGCTTTCTTT | CASSPRGVGTEAFF
TRBJ2-1 | NA | TRBV5-4 | TRBD2 | TGTGCCAGCAGCTCGCCGGGACTAGCGGGGGGGTTCTTC | CASSSPGLAGGFF
TRBJ1-3 | NA | TRBV2 | TRBD1 | TGTGCCAGCAGTCTACAGGGGCTCTCTGGAAACACCATATATTTT | CASSLQGLSGNTIYF
TRBJ1-4 | NA | TRBV7-2 | TRBD1 | TGTGCCAGCAGCCCACGTGGGACAGGGGGCGGTCAAAATGAAAAACTGTTTTTT | CASSPRGTGGGQNEKLFF